This entry lists 29 T cell receptor beta chains sequenced from one sample in a study of CD8 T cells in Susac syndrome. It was with random hexamers that roughly 0.45 to 1 ug RNA was reverse transcribed. TCRdb passed the immunoSEQ multiplex PCR reads through MiXCR, listing each CDR3 protein once. In the table there are about 300,000 distinct CDR3 sequences, about 88% of which are singletons. Sequencing was performed on CD8+ T cells from PBMCs. All receptors derive from a human donor with multiple sclerosis.

This clonotype was picked up one time. This sequence joins TRBV5-6 and TRBJ1-5; the D gene is possibly TRBD1 (6 bases). The V end lost 6 bases, the J end lost 0 bases, and 19 bases lay between the germline ends. There are 17 residues in the CDR3. Germline CDR1 SGHDT, CDR2 YYEEEE. The DNA for the CDR3 is TGTGCCAGCATCTCCCCCGACGGGGGCTATAGCAATCAGCCCCAGCATTTT. Its protein is CASISPDGGYSNQPQHF. Full variable domain (rest looked up from reference TRBV5-6 and TRBJ1-5): DAGVTQSPTHLIKTRGQQVTLRCSPKSGHDTVSWYQQALGQGPQFIFQYYEEEERQRGNFPDRFSGHQFPNYSSELNVNALLLGDSALYLCASISPDGGYSNQPQHFGDGTRLSIL.

This clonotype is a singleton in its sample. V is TRBV4-2 and J is TRBJ2-7, with D unresolved. CDR1 and CDR2 (germline): LGHNA, YNFKEQ. The V gene lost 1 base and the J gene lost 5 bases, with 15 bases spanning the gap. The CDR3 length is 15 residues. The CDR3 protein is CASSQVSDLTDEQYF. The CDR3 nucleotides are TGTGCCAGCAGCCAAGTATCGGATCTTACGGACGAGCAGTACTTC.

Only a few counts were recorded for this clonotype. This chain uses TRBV20-1 with TRBJ2-7, with 9 positions matching TRBD2. CDR1 is DFQATT and CDR2 is SNEGSKA in the germline V gene (reference sequence). The CDR3 consists of 16 residues. Losses at the gene ends were 3 bases for V and 4 bases for J; bases not matched to a gene: 13. CDR3 nucleotide sequence: TGCAGTGCTAGGGGGGGAAGACTAGCGGACCTTTACGAGCAGTACTTC. Translation: CSARGGRLADLYEQYF.

V is TRBV7-8 and J is TRBJ2-5; TRBD2 matches 8 bases. V was pared by 6 bases and J by 2 bases, with 11 bases of the junction left unmatched. The length of the CDR3 is 16 residues. Germline CDR1 and CDR2: SGHVS and FQNEAQ. CDR3 sequence (DNA): TGTGCCAGCAGACAAAGACTAGCGAGTAATCAAGAGACCCAGTACTTC. It specifies CASRQRLASNQETQYF.

The chain recombines TRBV4-1 with TRBJ2-3; TRBD2 is a possible D gene (6 bases). The germline gives CDR1 MGHRA, CDR2 YSYEKL. CDR3 length: 12 amino acids. V lost 2 bases, J lost 11 bases, and 11 bases lay in between. CDR3 protein: CASSQQGLLQYF. Here the CDR3 DNA reads TGCGCCAGCAGCCAACAGGGACTTTTGCAGTATTTT.

Notes on this clonotype: The junction does not match germline at one end; this may be a read error. The chain employs TRBV13 and TRBJ2-3; 14 nucleotides agree with TRBD2. The CDR3 contains 18 residues. Germline V gives CDR1 PRHDT, CDR2 FYEKMQ (reference sequence). The DNA of the CDR3 is TGTGCCAGCAGCAGCGGACTAGCGGGGGGAACTAGCACAGATACGCAGTTTTTT. Amino acid sequence: CASSSGLAGGTSTDTQFF.

The V and J genes are TRBV6-2 or TRBV6-3 and TRBJ2-7, with D maybe TRBD1 (5 bases). Germline V gene data show CDR1 as MNHEY and CDR2 as SVGEGT. The CDR3 loop spans 18 amino acids. Trimming pared 0 bases from V and 3 bases from J, leaving 21 bases between. DNA of the CDR3: TGTGCCAGCAGTTACTCCCATGGGGCTTACCCAAGTATCTACGAGCAGTACTTC. Protein sequence: CASSYSHGAYPSIYEQYF.

CDR3 sequence: CSVDIRQGRATHYGYTF. For the CDR3, the DNA is TGCAGCGTTGATATCCGTCAGGGGCGGGCGACGCACTATGGCTACACCTTC. The rearrangement uses TRBV29-1 and TRBJ1-2, with D possibly matching TRBD1 (6 bases). The CDR3 runs to 17 residues. The germline CDR1 and CDR2 sequences are SQVTM and ANQGSEA. Trimming shortened V by 3 bases and J by 3 bases, and 23 bases separated the two germline ends.

V and J are TRBV4-3 and TRBJ2-2, with D unclear. The germline V gene has CDR1 LGHNA and CDR2 YSLEER. V lost 0 bases to trimming and J lost 6 bases, with 17 bases between them. The CDR3 has 17 residues. CDR3 sequence: CASSQDRALLVAGELFF. The DNA for the CDR3 is TGCGCCAGCAGCCAAGATCGCGCCCTCTTGGTGGCCGGGGAGCTGTTTTTT.

This chain connects TRBV6-5 to TRBJ2-1; 11 positions match TRBD2. Trimming cost V 4 bases and J 2 bases; bases outside gene matches: 10. This CDR3 is 18 amino acids long. In germline, CDR1 is MNHEY, CDR2 SVGAGI. The CDR3 loop reads CASSLLAGGPSAYNEQFF. Written as DNA, the CDR3 is TGTGCCAGCAGTTTATTAGCGGGAGGGCCCTCGGCCTACAATGAGCAGTTCTTC.

This chain uses TRBV4-3 with TRBJ2-1; 8 bases fit TRBD2. CDR1 LGHNA and CDR2 YSLEER come from the germline V gene. Unmatched junction bases numbered 10, after V lost 1 base and J lost 8 bases. The CDR3 totals 16 residues. CDR3 bases: TGCGCCAGCAGCCAAGGGGCGGGAGGCCTCTGGGATGAGCAGTTCTTC. Its protein is CASSQGAGGLWDEQFF.

This chain connects TRBV6-2 or TRBV6-3 to TRBJ1-1, with D uncertain. V dropped 10 bases and J dropped 5 bases, with 11 bases sitting between them. The germline gives CDR1 MNHEY, CDR2 SVGEGT. CDR3 length: 11 residues. The CDR3 region is CATGVGTEAFF. DNA of the CDR3: TGTGCCACCGGCGTGGGGACTGAAGCTTTCTTT.

The genes are TRBV3-1 and TRBJ2-5; the D is unclear. V lost 3 bases to trimming and J lost 5 bases, with 16 bases between them. Looked up from germline, CDR1 is LGHDT and CDR2 is YNNKEL (reference sequence). There are 15 residues in the CDR3. In DNA, the CDR3 is TGTGCCAGCAGCCAGCCGGCAGGAGAAGAGGAGACCCAGTACTTC. This translates into CASSQPAGEEETQYF.

This clonotype appeared once. The chain employs TRBV7-2 and TRBJ1-6; 9 bases match TRBD1. The CDR3 runs 19 residues. Germline values: CDR1 SGHTA, CDR2 FQGNSA. With 3 bases clipped from V and 9 bases from J, the junction kept 18 bases outside the gene matches. The CDR3 bases are TGTGCCAGCAGCTTGTTAGGGCTACCGATCGACAGGGGGATTTCACCCCTCCACTTT. Translated: CASSLLGLPIDRGISPLHF.

This chain joins TRBV11-2 and TRBJ2-7, with a tentative D call TRBD2 (6 bases). V was trimmed by 4 bases and J by 3 bases, leaving 10 bases between them. The CDR3 totals 13 residues. Germline V CDR1 and CDR2: SGHAT, FQNNGV. In DNA, the CDR3 is TGTGCCAGCAGCTCGGGACTTAACTACGAGCAGTACTTC. This encodes CASSSGLNYEQYF.

The chain combines TRBV6-5 with TRBJ2-7; 9 nucleotides match TRBD2. J lost 5 bases, V lost 2 bases, and 10 bases had no gene match. The CDR3 covers 16 residues. Looked up from germline, CDR1 is MNHEY and CDR2 is SVGAGI. In nucleotides, the CDR3 is TGTGCCAGCAGTTACCTGGGGGCTAGCGGGGTCAACGAGCAGTACTTC. Protein sequence: CASSYLGASGVNEQYF.

Comment on this clonotype: Germline is not matched at one junction end, which may reflect a read error. CDR3 bases: TGTGCCAGCAGCCTTAGGGGCTCCCACGAGCAGTACTTC. This codes for CASSLRGSHEQYF. The chain is built from TRBV11-3 and TRBJ2-7; D may be TRBD1 (5 bases). Germline values: CDR1 SGHNT, CDR2 YENEEA. This CDR3 region has 13 residues.

This chain links TRBV9 with TRBJ1-6, with no clear D. CDR1 and CDR2 (germline): SGDLS, YYNGEE. The CDR3 sequence is 15 residues long. Trimming took off 9 bases at V and 1 base at J, with 14 bases between the two ends. The CDR3 loop is CAILQARSYNSPLHF. For the CDR3, the DNA is TGTGCCATACTTCAAGCGAGGTCCTATAATTCACCCCTCCACTTT. Full variable domain (missing parts from reference TRBV9 and TRBJ1-6): DSGVTQTPKHLITATGQRVTLRCSPRSGDLSVYWYQQSLDQGLQFLIQYYNGEERAKGNILERFSAQQFPDLHSELNLSSLELGDSALYFCAILQARSYNSPLHFGNGTRLTVT.

The V and J genes are TRBV7-9 and TRBJ2-7, with no clear D. V lost 6 bases to trimming and J lost 3 bases, with 18 bases between them. Per germline, CDR1 SEHNR and CDR2 FQNEAQ (reference sequence). This CDR3 is 15 amino acids long. The DNA for the CDR3 is TGTGCCAGCAGTAGAATTAGGGTGCCGAACTACGAGCAGTACTTC. Translating gives CASSRIRVPNYEQYF.

The rearrangement joins TRBV11-2 to TRBJ2-5; 12 bases line up with TRBD1. Germline assignment: CDR1 SGHAT and CDR2 FQNNGV. After removal of 1 base from V and 5 bases from J, the junction contained 5 bases not matched to a gene. CDR3 length: 16 amino acids. The DNA for the CDR3 is TGTGCCAGCAGCTTAGGTGGGACAGGGGGCGGCGAGACCCAGTACTTC. This codes for CASSLGGTGGGETQYF. The complete variable domain, with remaining parts taken from reference TRBV11-2 and TRBJ2-5, reads EAGVAQSPRYKIIEKRQSVAFWCNPISGHATLYWYQQILGQGPKLLIQFQNNGVVDDSQLPKDRFSAERLKGVDSTLKIQPAKLEDSAVYLCASSLGGTGGGETQYFGPGTRLLVL.

This sequence joins TRBV24-1 and TRBJ2-3; D is undetermined. V gave up 4 bases and J gave up 0 bases, with 13 bases separating them. This CDR3 region has 16 residues. CDR1 is KGHDR, CDR2 SFDVKD, per germline. The CDR3 DNA sequence: TGTGCCACCAGTGAGGGCACTTGGGGTAGCACAGATACGCAGTATTTT. Its protein product is CATSEGTWGSTDTQYF.

The V call is TRBV9, the J call TRBJ2-5; unclear D gene. Germline V CDR1 and CDR2: SGDLS, YYNGEE. CDR3 size: 13 residues. The germline V and J ends were trimmed by 3 bases and 4 bases, with 10 bases remaining between them. This CDR3 is CASSGVHRETQYF. The CDR3 DNA reads as TGTGCCAGCAGCGGGGTCCACCGAGAGACCCAGTACTTC.

The chain joins TRBV19 to TRBJ1-1; D unclear. CDR1 is LNHDA, CDR2 SQIVND, per germline (reference sequence). CDR3 length equals 14 residues. V dropped 2 bases and J dropped 2 bases, with 9 bases sitting between them. The CDR3 sequence: CASSISVSNTEAFF. The CDR3 DNA reads as TGTGCCAGTAGTATATCGGTCAGTAACACTGAAGCTTTCTTT.

This clonotype came up once. CDR3 coding DNA: TGTGCCAGTCGAACAGGGCCTACCACCGGGGAGCTGTTTTTT. Protein product: CASRTGPTTGELFF. V is TRBV19 and J is TRBJ2-2, with D possibly matching TRBD1 (6 bases). The length of the CDR3 is 14 residues. Germline assignment: CDR1 LNHDA and CDR2 SQIVND (reference sequence). Trimming removed 8 bases from V and 4 bases from J, with 14 bases in between.

This clonotype occurred once. The chain carries TRBV20-1 and TRBJ2-3; the D gene is possibly TRBD2 (5 bases). Trimming stripped 6 bases from V and 4 bases from J, with 17 bases between. Per the germline V gene, CDR1 is DFQATT and CDR2 is SNEGSKA (reference sequence). CDR3 length: 14 residues. The CDR3: CSAPSGPSPDTQYF. The CDR3 DNA sequence: TGCAGTGCCCCGAGCGGTCCTTCACCAGATACGCAGTATTTT.

In this sample, this clonotype turned up once. The gene calls are TRBV6-5 and TRBJ2-1; 8 nucleotides match TRBD2. This CDR3 region has 16 residues. Trimming at V came to 4 bases and at J to 3 bases, leaving 8 bases not matched to a gene. CDR1 is MNHEY, CDR2 SVGAGI, per germline. CDR3 DNA sequence: TGTGCCAGCAGTTCAATGGGACTAGGGGACTACAATGAGCAGTTCTTC. Encoded protein: CASSSMGLGDYNEQFF.

V usage is TRBV28 and J usage is TRBJ2-7, with 9 positions matching TRBD2. The germline gives CDR1 MDHEN, CDR2 SYDVKM. CDR3 size: 13 residues. V lost 8 bases and J lost 3; bases outside the gene matches: 5. The CDR3 DNA follows: TGTGCCAGCGGACTAGCGTGGGGCTACGAGCAGTACTTC. This translates into CASGLAWGYEQYF.

The CDR3 sequence is CASSVRQDPACLWTDTQYF. For the CDR3, the DNA is TGTGCCAGCAGCGTCCGGCAGGACCCGGCTTGTTTGTGGACAGATACGCAGTATTTT. This chain connects TRBV21-1 to TRBJ2-3; TRBD2 is the table's D call, not checked against the DNA. TRBV21-1 is listed as a pseudogene. There are 19 residues in the CDR3.

This clonotype was detected only a few times. The V and J genes are TRBV20-1 and TRBJ2-1, with D possibly matching TRBD2 (6 bases). V was pared by 3 bases and J by 1 base, with 7 bases between. The CDR3 contains 13 residues. Germline loops: CDR1 DFQATT, CDR2 SNEGSKA (reference sequence). The DNA of the CDR3 is TGCAGTGCTAGGGGACTTTCCTACAATGAGCAGTTCTTC. Translating it yields CSARGLSYNEQFF.